This T cell receptor beta chain was captured by sequencing in a study of cytomegalovirus exposure and HLA in healthy donors. The PCR used 60 Vbeta and 13 Jbeta primers. The method was immunoSEQ multiplex PCR; TCRdb's version includes in-frame clones alone and lacks a portion of them. The sample shows about 67,000 clones, approximately 78% of them seen only once. The length of the CDR3 is 15 residues. Germline-derived CDR1 and CDR2 are MGHRA and YSYEKL. J was trimmed by 2 bases and V by 6 bases; bases with no gene match: 7. Material: PBMCs. The J gene is TRBJ2-7, the V gene TRBV4-1; 10 bases align to TRBD1. This TCR came from a middle-aged man in good health and CMV-seronegative. CDR3 region: CASSYRDRGPYEQYF. As DNA, the CDR3 is TGCGCCAGCAGTTACCGGGACAGGGGCCCCTACGAGCAGTACTTC.